Listed here is a single TCR beta chain. The antigen is unknown. This sample stems from a study of cytomegalovirus exposure and HLA in healthy donors. Study observations and caveats: Most sequenced TCRs were rare (though some public TCRs occurred in many donors). Later analysis reportedly placed an Asian-associated ancestry cluster below the approximately 680-donor mean in N-insertions. Earlier analysis found most TCR beta V segments productive about 90% or about 30% of the time.

Germline CDR1 reads SNHLY; CDR2 reads FYNNEI. This CDR3 contains 12 residues. Between the trimmed V and J ends, which lost 1 base and 8 bases, there was a span of 7 bases. Primers included in the PCR were 60 Vbeta and 13 Jbeta primers. The repertoire was sequenced with immunoSEQ multiplex PCR; TCRdb's copy has only in-frame clones and lacks some. The sample includes approximately 180,000 clones, approximately 80% of them seen just once. The specimen sequenced was PBMCs. The clonotype was recovered from a woman aged 35 to 49 in good health and CMV-seronegative. The rearrangement joins TRBV2 to TRBJ2-3; D is unclear. CDR3 DNA sequence: TGTGCCAGCAGTGAAGGGAGAGGTACGCAGTATTTT. As protein: CASSEGRGTQYF.